The clone carrying this TCR beta chain showed up many times. Its antigen is not known. This specimen belongs to a study of early T cells in non-severe SARS-CoV-2 infection. Findings and caveats of the study: VDJdb-based annotation leaned toward anti-spike CD8 responses and missed private and CD4 specificities.

From germline, CDR1 is DFQATT and CDR2 SNEGSKA (reference sequence). J lost 7 bases, V lost 4 bases, and 9 bases had no gene match. The CDR3 is 14 residues long. Individual cDNA molecules received unique molecular identifiers. TCRdb reprocessed the 5' RACE reads with MiXCR, giving one entry per CDR3 protein. The data hold 35,000 to 45,000 distinct CDR3 sequences, with roughly 5.9% observed a single time. Sequenced: whole blood. The J gene is TRBJ2-7, the V gene TRBV20-1, with 11 nucleotides matching TRBD2. This clonotype was sampled from an adult who was a healthcare worker with PCR-confirmed SARS-CoV-2 infection or an uninfected control (not recorded which). CDR3 protein: CSANSGRALGEQYF. The CDR3 DNA reads as TGCAGTGCTAATAGCGGGAGGGCCCTGGGGGAGCAGTACTTC.